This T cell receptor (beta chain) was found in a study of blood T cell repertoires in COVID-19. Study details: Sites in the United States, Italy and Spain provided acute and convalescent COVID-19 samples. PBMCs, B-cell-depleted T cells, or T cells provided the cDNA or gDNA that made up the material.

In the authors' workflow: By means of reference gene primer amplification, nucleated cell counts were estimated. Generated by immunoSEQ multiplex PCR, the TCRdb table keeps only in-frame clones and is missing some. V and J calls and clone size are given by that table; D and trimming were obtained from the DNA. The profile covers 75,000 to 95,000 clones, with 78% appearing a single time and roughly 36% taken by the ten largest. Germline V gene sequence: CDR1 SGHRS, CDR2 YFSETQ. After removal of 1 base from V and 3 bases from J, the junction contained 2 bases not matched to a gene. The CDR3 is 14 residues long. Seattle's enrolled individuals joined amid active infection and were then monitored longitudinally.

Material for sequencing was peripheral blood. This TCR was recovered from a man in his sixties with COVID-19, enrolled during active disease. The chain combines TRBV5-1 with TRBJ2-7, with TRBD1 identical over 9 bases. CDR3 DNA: TGCGCCAGCAGCTTGACAGGGGGCATCTACGAGCAGTACTTC. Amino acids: CASSLTGGIYEQYF. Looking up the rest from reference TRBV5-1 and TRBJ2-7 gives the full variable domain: KAGVTQTPRYLIKTRGQQVTLSCSPISGHRSVSWYQQTPGQGLQFLFEYFSETQRNKGNFPGRFSGRQFSNSRSEMNVSTLELGDSALYLCASSLTGGIYEQYFGPGTRLTVT.